This paragraph reports one T cell receptor (beta chain). When the RNA was reverse transcribed, random hexamers were used with an input of roughly 0.45 to 1 ug. The TCR beta CDR3 was amplified by immunoSEQ multiplex PCR across 54 Vbeta, 13 Jbeta. One entry per CDR3 protein results from TCRdb running MiXCR on the immunoSEQ multiplex PCR reads. The sample has 170,000 or so distinct CDR3 sequences; approximately 96% are singletons. The data stem from a study of CD8 T cells in Susac syndrome. The sequenced sample consisted of CD8+ T cells from PBMCs. This TCR derives from a human donor with multiple sclerosis.

The CDR3 coding sequence is TGTGCCAGCAGTTTCAGTGCAGGGGAGAACTCCTACGAGCAGTACTTC. Residues: CASSFSAGENSYEQYF. The chain couples TRBV27 to TRBJ2-7; D possibly corresponds to TRBD1 (6 bases). Trimming removed 3 bases from V and 0 bases from J, with 15 bases in between. This CDR3 spans 16 amino acids. CDR1 is MNHEY and CDR2 is SMNVEV in the germline V gene (reference sequence).